This is a list of T cell receptor beta chains from one sample in a study of molecular identifiers for immune sequencing clone quantification. TCRdb ran MiXCR on the PCR reads and lists one entry per CDR3 protein. The repertoire holds hundreds of thousands of distinct CDR3 sequences, with 25% as singletons. The specimen was naive CD8+ T cells from blood, with Jurkat cell RNA spiked in. The receptors shown here come from a human donor in good health. Some libraries in this study had Jurkat cell RNA spiked in. Each CDR3 is given without its conserved first and last residue. For some rows the clone size is stated as once, few or many, or as a class when expanded; others skip it.

v_call	clone_size	j_call	cdr3_aa
TRBV4-1	many	TRBJ1-5	ASSQDRLADTHQPQH
TRBV27	NA	TRBJ2-7	ASSLSLPGPRSSYEQY
TRBV28	many	TRBJ2-7	ASSSGLAVMYEQY
TRBV13	NA	TRBJ1-1	ASSLEGQGRTEAF
TRBV19	many	TRBJ2-3	ASTAGSDTQY
TRBV29-1	many	TRBJ1-1	SAVPQNTEAF
TRBV3-1	many	TRBJ2-5	ASSQGTGFGETQY
TRBV7-9	many	TRBJ2-5	ASSLILGQETQY
TRBV19	NA	TRBJ2-2	ASSIGRLASGELF
TRBV5-1	NA	TRBJ2-5	AGNLKLDLGDQY
TRBV6-1	NA	TRBJ2-2	AGAAGPRTGGLF
TRBV20-1	NA	TRBJ2-1	SARDLAGGIVNEQF
TRBV19	few	TRBJ2-7	ASSLSGRANEQY
TRBV5-1	NA	TRBJ1-1	ARSLGGAAEAF
TRBV4-1	many	TRBJ2-7	ASSQVDGERYEQY
TRBV4-1	many	TRBJ1-1	ASSQGGPATEAF
TRBV21-1	few	TRBJ2-7	ASSKASCQNEQY
TRBV19	few	TRBJ2-2	ASSILNTGELF
TRBV7-8	many	TRBJ2-5	ASSFYQETQY
TRBV19	many	TRBJ2-7	ASSTGGDFYEQY
TRBV6-5	NA	TRBJ1-2	ASSFSGTGGPRINYGYT
TRBV7-9	NA	TRBJ2-5	ASSVGQPRETQY
TRBV11-2	many	TRBJ2-1	ASSLVTYNEQF
TRBV7-9	NA	TRBJ2-5	ASSSGTVEVETQY
TRBV6-2/TRBV6-3	NA	TRBJ2-5	ASSYGVGETQY
TRBV4-3	many	TRBJ2-7	ASSALAGGSGSEQY
TRBV5-5	many	TRBJ2-3	ASSSRQSTVDTQY
TRBV20-1	few	TRBJ2-2	SARASHRGDTGELF
TRBV25-1	NA	TRBJ2-2	ASSPEGLGDAGELF
TRBV5-3	NA	TRBJ2-5	ASILGTVQETQY
TRBV7-9	few	TRBJ2-3	ASSFLIKGGGYTDTQY
TRBV11-2	NA	TRBJ1-1	ASSLDPTMNTEAF
TRBV4-3	NA	TRBJ1-6	ASSQDLPVRNSPLH
TRBV9	NA	TRBJ1-2	ASSQPPTYGYT
TRBV19	many	TRBJ2-7	ASSPTGFYEQY
TRBV9	NA	TRBJ2-2	ASSDDPGTANTGELF
TRBV13	NA	TRBJ2-7	ASSHAGEQY
TRBV19	NA	TRBJ1-1	ASSIVGEAY
TRBV20-1	many	TRBJ2-3	SARDGTSGVTVTDTQY
TRBV27	NA	TRBJ1-1	ASSFRGPDTEAF
TRBV6-5	many	TRBJ2-7	ASRGPRLTPH
TRBV3-1	NA	TRBJ2-1	ASSQEWRGAWSEQF
TRBV4-1	few	TRBJ1-1	ASSQVLSPLNTEAF
TRBV3-1	NA	TRBJ2-4	ASSQAFFPGLAKNIQY